Shown below are 10 T cell receptor beta chains from a single sample sequenced in a study of T-cell reconstitution after alpha-beta-depleted transplantation in children. Construction of the TCRbeta library involved unique molecular identifiers. One entry per CDR3 protein results from TCRdb running MiXCR on the PCR reads. This sample has almost 600,000 distinct CDR3 sequences; 25% to 30% occur once, and the top ten carry around a third. The sample in question was PBMCs, obtained before TCRalphabeta/CD19-depleted stem cell transplant. These receptor sequences come from a boy under two years old with Wiskott-Aldrich syndrome, due to receive a stem cell transplant.

This clonotype was seen a few times. The chain uses TRBV5-1 and TRBJ2-3, with 16 bases aligning to TRBD2. CDR3 size: 18 residues. V trimming: 4 bases; J trimming: 5 bases; junction bases outside the gene matches: 10. From germline, CDR1 is SGHRS and CDR2 YFSETQ. The CDR3 loop reads CASSQPGLAGGPGDTQYF. The CDR3 region has the DNA TGCGCCAGCAGCCAACCGGGACTAGCGGGAGGGCCCGGAGATACGCAGTATTTT. Supplemented by reference TRBV5-1 and TRBJ2-3, the full variable domain reads KAGVTQTPRYLIKTRGQQVTLSCSPISGHRSVSWYQQTPGQGLQFLFEYFSETQRNKGNFPGRFSGRQFSNSRSEMNVSTLELGDSALYLCASSQPGLAGGPGDTQYFGPGTRLTVL.

The chain is built from TRBV20-1 and TRBJ1-2; 8 nucleotides agree with TRBD1. This CDR3 is built from 14 residues. The V gene end was trimmed by 5 bases and the J gene end by 6 bases; junction bases not matched to a gene: 11. CDR1 and CDR2 from the germline V gene are DFQATT and SNEGSKA (reference sequence). CDR3 in amino acids: CSAPSDRGANGYTF. The DNA of the CDR3 is TGCAGTGCTCCGAGTGACAGGGGTGCAAATGGCTACACCTTC.

The J gene is TRBJ1-6, the V gene TRBV18, with 8 bases identical to TRBD1. V was pared by 4 bases and J by 14 bases, with 7 bases of the junction left unmatched. In germline, CDR1 is KGHSH, CDR2 LQKENI. There are 13 residues in the CDR3. CDR3 coding DNA: TGTGCCAGCTCACTGCCGGGACAGGAGACCCTCCACTTT. As protein: CASSLPGQETLHF.

This clonotype was seen a few times. V and J are TRBV20-1 and TRBJ1-6; D possibly corresponds to TRBD1 (6 bases). Germline values: CDR1 DFQATT, CDR2 SNEGSKA (reference sequence). The germline V and J ends were trimmed by 3 bases and 9 bases, with 18 bases remaining between them. The CDR3 is 15 residues long. In DNA, the CDR3 is TGCAGTGCTAGGGGGCCGGGGGGCTTCAGTTCACCCCTCCACTTT. It codes for CSARGPGGFSSPLHF.

The V gene is TRBV20-1, the J gene TRBJ2-3; 9 bases agree with TRBD2. The CDR3 contains 15 residues. CDR1 is DFQATT and CDR2 is SNEGSKA in the germline V gene (reference sequence). Losses at the gene ends were 8 bases for V and 4 bases for J; bases not matched to a gene: 13. The CDR3 DNA reads TGCAGTTCCTCCCGAGTAGCGGGAGTCGCAGATACGCAGTATTTT. Translating it yields CSSSRVAGVADTQYF.

This clonotype was detected a few times. The rearrangement joins TRBV7-9 to TRBJ2-1, with D unresolved. Trimming left V 5 bases short and J 2 bases short, with 16 bases between. Germline V gene data show CDR1 as SEHNR and CDR2 as FQNEAQ (reference sequence). This CDR3 region has 16 residues. For the CDR3, the DNA is TGTGCCAGCAGCCCCAACCACTCCCCCACCTACAATGAGCAGTTCTTC. Translation: CASSPNHSPTYNEQFF. Filled out from reference TRBV7-9 and TRBJ2-1, the complete variable domain reads DTGVSQNPRHKITKRGQNVTFRCDPISEHNRLYWYRQTLGQGPEFLTYFQNEAQLEKSRLLSDRFSAERPKGSFSTLEIQRTEQGDSAMYLCASSPNHSPTYNEQFFGPGTRLTVL.

V gene TRBV12-3 or TRBV12-4 combines with J gene TRBJ1-1, with no clear D. The CDR3 has 13 residues. Trimming cost V 5 bases and J 1 base, with 8 bases left between them. This chain's CDR3 is CASSPQTNTEAFF. DNA for the CDR3: TGTGCCAGCAGTCCCCAGACGAACACTGAAGCTTTCTTT.

The table lists this clonotype with a few counts. The rearrangement uses TRBV10-3 and TRBJ2-1, with 7 bases lining up with TRBD1. This CDR3 is built from 14 residues. After removal of 0 bases from V and 4 bases from J, the junction contained 0 bases not matched to a gene. The V gene's germline CDR1 is ENHRY and CDR2 SYGVKD. CDR3 in amino acids: CAISESGQYNEQFF. The CDR3 coding sequence is TGTGCCATCAGTGAGTCGGGACAGTACAATGAGCAGTTCTTC.

This rearrangement joins TRBV7-7 to TRBJ2-2, with 8 bases identical to TRBD2. The CDR3 totals 17 residues. CDR1 and CDR2 from the germline V gene are SSHAT and FNYEAQ (reference sequence). Unmatched junction bases numbered 9, after V lost 1 base and J lost 5 bases. CDR3 region: CASSLGPAGDRTGELFF. CDR3 in DNA: TGTGCCAGCAGCTTAGGCCCAGCGGGAGATAGAACCGGGGAGCTGTTTTTT. Based on the CDR3 plus reference TRBV7-7 and TRBJ2-2, the full variable domain is GAGVSQSPRYKVTKRGQDVTLRCDPISSHATLYWYQQALGQGPEFLTYFNYEAQPDKSGLPSDRFSAERPEGSISTLTIQRTEQRDSAMYRCASSLGPAGDRTGELFFGEGSRLTVL.

A few counts support this clonotype. The V and J genes are TRBV5-1 and TRBJ2-1; D remains ambiguous. Germline V lookup: CDR1 SGHRS, CDR2 YFSETQ. V was clipped by 1 base and J by 0 bases, with 5 bases between them. The CDR3 is 14 residues long. The CDR3 loop is CASSLSHSYNEQFF. The CDR3 DNA reads TGCGCCAGCAGCTTGAGCCACTCCTACAATGAGCAGTTCTTC.